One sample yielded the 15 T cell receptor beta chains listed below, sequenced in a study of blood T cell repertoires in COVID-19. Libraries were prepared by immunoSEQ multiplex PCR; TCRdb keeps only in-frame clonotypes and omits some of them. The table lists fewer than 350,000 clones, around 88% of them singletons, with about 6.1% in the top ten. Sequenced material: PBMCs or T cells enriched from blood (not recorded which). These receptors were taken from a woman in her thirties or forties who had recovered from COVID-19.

CDR3 bases: TGTGCCAGCAGCTTAGGTCTCTCCGCGGTGAACACCGGGGAGCTGTTTTTT. Residues: CASSLGLSAVNTGELFF. The chain carries TRBV7-2 and TRBJ2-2; D unclear. The germline V gene encodes CDR1 SGHTA and CDR2 FQGNSA. The V and J ends lost 1 base and 1 base respectively, with 13 bases between them. The CDR3 is made up of 17 amino acids.

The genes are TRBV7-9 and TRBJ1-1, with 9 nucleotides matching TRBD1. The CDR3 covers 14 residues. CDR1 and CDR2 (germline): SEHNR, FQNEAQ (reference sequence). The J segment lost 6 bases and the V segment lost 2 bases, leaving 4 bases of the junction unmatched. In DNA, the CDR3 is TGTGCCAGCAGCTTATTTGGGACAGGGTCTGAAGCTTTCTTT. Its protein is CASSLFGTGSEAFF. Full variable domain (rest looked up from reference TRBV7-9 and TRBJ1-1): DTGVSQNPRHKITKRGQNVTFRCDPISEHNRLYWYRQTLGQGPEFLTYFQNEAQLEKSRLLSDRFSAERPKGSFSTLEIQRTEQGDSAMYLCASSLFGTGSEAFFGQGTRLTVV.

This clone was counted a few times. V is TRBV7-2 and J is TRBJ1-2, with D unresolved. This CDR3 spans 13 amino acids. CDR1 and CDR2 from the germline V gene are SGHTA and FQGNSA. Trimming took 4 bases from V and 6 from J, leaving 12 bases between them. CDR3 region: CASSSTLADGYTF. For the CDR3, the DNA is TGTGCCAGCAGCTCTACCCTAGCGGATGGCTACACCTTC. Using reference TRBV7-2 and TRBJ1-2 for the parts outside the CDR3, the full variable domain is GAGVSQSPSNKVTEKGKDVELRCDPISGHTALYWYRQSLGQGLEFLIYFQGNSAPDKSGLPSDRFSAERTGGSVSTLTIQRTQQEDSAVYLCASSSTLADGYTFGSGTRLTVV.

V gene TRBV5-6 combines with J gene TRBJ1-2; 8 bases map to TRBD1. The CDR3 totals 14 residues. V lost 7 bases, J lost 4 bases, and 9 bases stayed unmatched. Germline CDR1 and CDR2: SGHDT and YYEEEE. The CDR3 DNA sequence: TGTGCCAGCCATCGGACAGGGCAATCCTATGGCTACACCTTC. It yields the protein CASHRTGQSYGYTF.

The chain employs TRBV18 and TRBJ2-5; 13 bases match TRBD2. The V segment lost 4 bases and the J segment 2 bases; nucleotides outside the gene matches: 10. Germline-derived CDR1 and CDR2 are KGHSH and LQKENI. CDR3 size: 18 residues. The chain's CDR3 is CASSRGTSGIKPQETQYF. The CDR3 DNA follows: TGTGCCAGCTCACGCGGGACTAGCGGGATAAAGCCACAAGAGACCCAGTACTTC.

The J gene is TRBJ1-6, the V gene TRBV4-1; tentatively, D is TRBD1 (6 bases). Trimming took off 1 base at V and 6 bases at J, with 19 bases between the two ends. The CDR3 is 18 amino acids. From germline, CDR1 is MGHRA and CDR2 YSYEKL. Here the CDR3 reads CASSQAATGLRANSPLHF. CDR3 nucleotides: TGCGCCAGCAGCCAAGCTGCAACAGGGTTACGGGCTAATTCACCCCTCCACTTT.

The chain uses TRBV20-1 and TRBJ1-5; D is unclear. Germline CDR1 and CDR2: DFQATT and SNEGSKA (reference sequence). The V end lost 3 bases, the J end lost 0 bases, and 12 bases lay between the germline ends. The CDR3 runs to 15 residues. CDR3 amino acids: CSASGPESSNQPQHF. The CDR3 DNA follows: TGCAGTGCTAGTGGTCCAGAAAGTAGCAATCAGCCCCAGCATTTT.

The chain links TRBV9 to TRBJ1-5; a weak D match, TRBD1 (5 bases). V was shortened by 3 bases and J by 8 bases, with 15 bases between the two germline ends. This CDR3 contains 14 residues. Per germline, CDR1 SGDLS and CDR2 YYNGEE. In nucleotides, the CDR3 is TGTGCCAGCAGCGGCACCGGGGGTCCAGAGCCCCAGCATTTT. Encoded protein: CASSGTGGPEPQHF. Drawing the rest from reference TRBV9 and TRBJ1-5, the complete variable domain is DSGVTQTPKHLITATGQRVTLRCSPRSGDLSVYWYQQSLDQGLQFLIQYYNGEERAKGNILERFSAQQFPDLHSELNLSSLELGDSALYFCASSGTGGPEPQHFGDGTRLSIL.

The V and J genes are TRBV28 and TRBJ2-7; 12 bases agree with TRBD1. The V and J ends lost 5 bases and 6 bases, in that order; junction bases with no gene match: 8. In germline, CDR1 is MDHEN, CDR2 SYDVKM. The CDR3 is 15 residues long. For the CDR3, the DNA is TGTGCCAGCAGTCTAGGGACAGGGGGCTTATCCGAGCAGTACTTC. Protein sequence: CASSLGTGGLSEQYF.

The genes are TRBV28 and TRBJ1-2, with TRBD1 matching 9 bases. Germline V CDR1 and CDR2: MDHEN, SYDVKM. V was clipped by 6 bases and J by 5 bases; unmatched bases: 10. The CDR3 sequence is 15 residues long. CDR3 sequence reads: CASSQDRGTTYGYTF. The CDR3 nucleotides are TGTGCCAGCAGCCAGGACAGGGGAACTACTTATGGCTACACCTTC.

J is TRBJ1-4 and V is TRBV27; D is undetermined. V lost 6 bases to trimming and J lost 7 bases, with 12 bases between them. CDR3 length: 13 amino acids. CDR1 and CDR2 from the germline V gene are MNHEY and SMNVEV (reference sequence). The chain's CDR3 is CASSARFREKLFF. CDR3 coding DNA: TGTGCCAGCAGCGCCAGGTTTCGTGAAAAACTGTTTTTT.

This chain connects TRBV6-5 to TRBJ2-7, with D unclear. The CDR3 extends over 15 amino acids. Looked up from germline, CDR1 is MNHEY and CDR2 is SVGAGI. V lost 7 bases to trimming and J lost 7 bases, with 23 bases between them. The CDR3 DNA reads TGTGCCAGCACCATAATATTGGCCCCGTTTGAAGAGCAGTACTTC. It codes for CASTIILAPFEEQYF.

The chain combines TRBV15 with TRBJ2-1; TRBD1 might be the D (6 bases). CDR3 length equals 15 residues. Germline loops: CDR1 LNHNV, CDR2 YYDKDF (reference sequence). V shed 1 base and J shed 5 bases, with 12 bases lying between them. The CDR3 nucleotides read TGTGCCACCAGCAGAGGAGGGGGTGGAAACAATGAGCAGTTCTTC. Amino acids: CATSRGGGGNNEQFF. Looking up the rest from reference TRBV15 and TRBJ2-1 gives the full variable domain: DAMVIQNPRYQVTQFGKPVTLSCSQTLNHNVMYWYQQKSSQAPKLLFHYYDKDFNNEADTPDNFQSRRPNTSFCFLDIRSPGLGDTAMYLCATSRGGGGNNEQFFGPGTRLTVL.

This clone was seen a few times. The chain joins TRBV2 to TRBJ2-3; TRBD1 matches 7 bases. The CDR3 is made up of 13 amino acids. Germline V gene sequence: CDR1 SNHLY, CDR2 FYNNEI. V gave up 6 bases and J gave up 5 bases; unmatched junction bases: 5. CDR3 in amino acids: CASRDRARDTQYF. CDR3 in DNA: TGTGCCAGCAGAGACAGGGCCAGAGATACGCAGTATTTT.

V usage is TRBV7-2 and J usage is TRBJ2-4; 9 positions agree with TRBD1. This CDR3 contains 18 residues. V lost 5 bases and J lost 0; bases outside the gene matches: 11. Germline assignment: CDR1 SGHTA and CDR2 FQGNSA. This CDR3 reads CASSRMPPGQGAKNIQYF. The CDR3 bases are TGTGCCAGCAGCCGTATGCCACCGGGACAGGGAGCCAAAAACATTCAGTACTTC.